The clone carrying this T cell receptor (beta chain) was detected ten times or more. No antigen is known for it. Through a sample-barcoded 5' primer and a J-beta primer mix, a second PCR was run for roughly 6 to 11 cycles. TCRdb re-called the 5' RACE reads with MiXCR, one entry per CDR3 protein. The sample holds approximately 1.5 million distinct CDR3 sequences, approximately 32% seen once. The sample belongs to a study of blood T cells in healthy people across ages. Notes on the study in general: As age increased, TCR beta diversity per million T cells fell in a roughly linear fashion.

Each donor had about 10 milliliters of peripheral blood drawn. The sequenced sample was blood. The TCR originated in a woman aged 25 to 39 in good health.

The CDR3 DNA reads TGTGCCAGCAGCTTGGTCTCCGCGGAAGAGACCCAGTACTTC. It is translated as CASSLVSAEETQYF. This chain connects TRBV5-5 to TRBJ2-5; D is undetermined. V was pared by 0 bases and J by 3 bases, with 9 bases between. The germline V gene has CDR1 SGHKS and CDR2 YYEKEE (reference sequence). This CDR3 has 14 amino acids.